Listed here are 8 T cell receptor beta chains from one sample, sequenced in a study of blood T cell repertoires in COVID-19. Only in-frame clones appear in the TCRdb table, and some are missing; sequencing was by immunoSEQ multiplex PCR. In the table there are about 400,000 clones, about 85% of which are singletons. Source material: PBMCs or T cells enriched from blood (not recorded which). These receptors originate from a woman aged 18-35 years with acute COVID-19.

The gene calls are TRBV5-8 and TRBJ2-6; 9 positions match TRBD1. The CDR3 is made up of 16 amino acids. V dropped 4 bases and J dropped 2; count of bases not matched to a gene: 4. CDR1 and CDR2 (germline): SGHTS, YDEGEE. The CDR3: CASSRGQGTGANVLTF. DNA for the CDR3: TGTGCCAGCAGCAGGGGACAGGGAACTGGGGCCAACGTCCTGACTTTC.

The chain combines TRBV7-2 with TRBJ2-1; 10 nucleotides line up with TRBD1. V trimming: 5 bases; J trimming: 4 bases; junction bases outside the gene matches: 8. Germline assignment: CDR1 SGHTA and CDR2 FQGNSA. The CDR3 contains 16 residues. The CDR3 DNA reads TGTGCCAGCAGCATACACCGGGACAGGGGATACAATGAGCAGTTCTTC. It specifies CASSIHRDRGYNEQFF.

The chain is built from TRBV27 and TRBJ2-7, with D perhaps TRBD2 (6 bases). CDR1 and CDR2 (germline): MNHEY, SMNVEV (reference sequence). The CDR3 covers 14 residues. With 0 bases removed from V and 4 bases from J, the gap between germline ends came to 10 bases. DNA of the CDR3: TGTGCCAGCAGTTTATCGGGGGGTGGTTACGAGCAGTACTTC. It is translated as CASSLSGGGYEQYF.

This chain uses TRBV29-1 with TRBJ1-1, with D maybe TRBD1 (5 bases). With 6 bases removed from V and 4 bases from J, the gap between germline ends came to 15 bases. The germline CDR1 and CDR2 sequences are SQVTM and ANQGSEA. This CDR3 is built from 13 residues. The DNA of the CDR3 is TGCAGCGTCGCAACAGGTGATGGCACTGAAGCTTTCTTT. Amino acid sequence: CSVATGDGTEAFF.

This chain links TRBV30 with TRBJ2-5, with D possibly being TRBD1 (6 bases). The CDR3 consists of 11 residues. The germline V gene encodes CDR1 GTSNPN and CDR2 SVGIG (reference sequence). Trimming took 7 bases from V and 4 from J, leaving 10 bases between them. The CDR3 sequence is CAFLGGETQYF. As DNA, the CDR3 is TGTGCCTTTTTAGGGGGAGAGACCCAGTACTTC. Supplemented by reference TRBV30 and TRBJ2-5, the full variable domain reads SQTIHQWPATLVQPVGSPLSLECTVEGTSNPNLYWYRQAAGRGLQLLFYSVGIGQISSEVPQNLSASRPQDRQFILSSKKLLLSDSGFYLCAFLGGETQYFGPGTRLLVL.

The V gene is TRBV5-1, the J gene TRBJ2-3; 8 nucleotides match TRBD1. CDR3 length: 15 amino acids. Losses at the gene ends were 3 bases for V and 2 bases for J; bases not matched to a gene: 5. CDR1 and CDR2 (germline): SGHRS, YFSETQ. CDR3 coding DNA: TGCGCCAGCAGCTCAGGGGGCAGAGTCACAGATACGCAGTATTTT. Residues: CASSSGGRVTDTQYF. Supplemented by reference TRBV5-1 and TRBJ2-3, the full variable domain reads KAGVTQTPRYLIKTRGQQVTLSCSPISGHRSVSWYQQTPGQGLQFLFEYFSETQRNKGNFPGRFSGRQFSNSRSEMNVSTLELGDSALYLCASSSGGRVTDTQYFGPGTRLTVL.

The chain uses TRBV4-1 and TRBJ2-1; 14 positions agree with TRBD2. The V gene's germline CDR1 is MGHRA and CDR2 YSYEKL. V was pared by 4 bases and J by 6 bases, with 5 bases of the junction left unmatched. The CDR3 totals 16 residues. The CDR3, as DNA: TGCGCCAGCAGCCGCGAGACTAGCGGGAGGGTCAATGAGCAGTTCTTC. It translates to CASSRETSGRVNEQFF.

The chain joins TRBV9 to TRBJ2-5; TRBD2 agrees at 12 bases. The CDR3 consists of 14 residues. The V and J ends lost 7 bases and 4 bases, in that order; junction bases with no gene match: 5. From germline, CDR1 is SGDLS and CDR2 YYNGEE. CDR3 sequence: CASAKLAGGETQYF. The CDR3 DNA is TGTGCCAGCGCGAAACTAGCGGGGGGAGAGACCCAGTACTTC.